Listed below are T cell receptor beta chains from one sample, sequenced in a study of T-cell reconstitution after alpha-beta-depleted transplantation in children. TCRdb fed the PCR reads into MiXCR, producing one record per CDR3 protein. The sample has 75,000 to 80,000 distinct CDR3 sequences; around 18% are singletons. Material: PBMCs, mostly from graft donor cells, obtained 360 days after TCRalphabeta/CD19-depleted stem cell transplant. The receptors stem from a male patient aged 2 to 10 who had a stem cell transplant for acute lymphoblastic leukemia, so the T cells may come from the graft donor. Each CDR3 is given with its conserved first and last residue. The D gene is left open where the match is weak. Size tells how often a clone was seen (once, few, many) or the class of an expanded clone, and some rows leave it out.

v_gene	j_gene	abundance	d_gene	CDR3nt	CDR3aa
TRBV2	TRBJ2-5	few	TRBD2	TGTGCCAGCAGTGAAGATACTAGCGGGATAGACGAGACCCAGTACTTC	CASSEDTSGIDETQYF
TRBV20-1	TRBJ1-1	many	.	TGCAGTGCTAGTGGTGGGGGGGCTGAAGCTTTCTTT	CSASGGGAEAFF
TRBV9	TRBJ2-7	many	.	TGTGCCAGCAGCGTAGCGCCTAGCTTCCCTTACGAGCAGTACTTC	CASSVAPSFPYEQYF
TRBV2	TRBJ2-7	few	.	TGTGCCAGCAGGGAGAGAGAGGAGCAGTACTTC	CASREREEQYF
TRBV28	TRBJ2-3	few	.	TGTGCCAGCAGGCTGACATCCTTCACAGATACGCAGTATTTT	CASRLTSFTDTQYF
TRBV10-3	TRBJ1-5	many	.	TGTGCCACCCAGGATCCTAGCAATCAGCCCCAGCATTTT	CATQDPSNQPQHF
TRBV10-3	TRBJ1-4	few	.	TGTGCCATCAAATCGACGGGAGCAACTAATGAAAAACTGTTTTTT	CAIKSTGATNEKLFF
TRBV28	TRBJ2-5	few	TRBD2	TGTGCCAGCAGTTTTTTCCTAGCGGGAGGGCTTCGAGAGACCCAGTACTTC	CASSFFLAGGLRETQYF
TRBV5-1	TRBJ2-1	.	.	TGCGCCAGTCGGAGCTACAATGAGCAGTTCTTC	CASRSYNEQFF
TRBV18	TRBJ2-3	.	.	TGTGCCAGCTCACCAGGGCTCCCAGATACGCAGTATTTT	CASSPGLPDTQYF
TRBV24-1	TRBJ2-3	many	.	TGTGCCACCAGTGACGAATTTGGAGGAGATACGCAGTATTTT	CATSDEFGGDTQYF
TRBV6-1	TRBJ2-5	few	.	TGTGCCAGCAGTGAACCCTGGGCAGGGGATCCACTAGCGACCCAGTACTTC	CASSEPWAGDPLATQYF
TRBV20-1	TRBJ2-3	many	TRBD2	TGCAGTGCTAGTTCTAGCGGCTACACAGATACGCAGTATTTT	CSASSSGYTDTQYF
TRBV5-1	TRBJ1-1	.	TRBD1	TGCGCCAGCAGCCCCCCGTCAGGGGGGTTGAACACTGAAGCTTTCTTT	CASSPPSGGLNTEAFF
TRBV7-8	TRBJ2-5	.	TRBD2	TGTGCCAGCACCTTTCGGGGATACTGGACTAGCGGGAGTGTGGAGACCCAGTACTTC	CASTFRGYWTSGSVETQYF
TRBV2	TRBJ2-1	many	.	TGTGCCAGCAGTGGAAACAGCGACAATGAGCAGTTCTTC	CASSGNSDNEQFF
TRBV6-5	TRBJ2-3	few	.	TGTGCCAGCAGTTCCCAACAGGGCCCGGCCCTAGATACGCAGTATTTT	CASSSQQGPALDTQYF
TRBV29-1	TRBJ2-7	.	TRBD2	TGCAGCATTAGCCGATTAGCGGGAGGGCTTCTCCCCTACGAGCAGTACTTC	CSISRLAGGLLPYEQYF
TRBV29-1	TRBJ2-3	few	TRBD2	TGCAGCGCGTTGGGACTAGCGGGATTGGATACGCAGTATTTT	CSALGLAGLDTQYF
TRBV6-5	TRBJ2-7	.	TRBD1	TGTGCCAGCAGTTACTCGGCAGGGGGCGCCTACGAGCAGTACTTC	CASSYSAGGAYEQYF
TRBV6-1	TRBJ2-1	many	TRBD2	TGTGCCAGCAGTCTAGCGGGAGATTCCTACAATGAGCAGTTCTTC	CASSLAGDSYNEQFF
TRBV10-3	TRBJ2-1	few	TRBD2	TGTGCCATCAGTGAGTCAATTAGCGGGAGAGTAGGCCTGTTCTTC	CAISESISGRVGLFF
TRBV6-1	TRBJ2-7	.	.	TGTGCCAGCAGCTTGGCAGGGGAACGCTACGAGCAGTACTTC	CASSLAGERYEQYF
TRBV5-1	TRBJ2-3	.	.	TGCGCCAGCAGCTTGGTAGGGCTCCCCTCAGATACGCAGTATTTT	CASSLVGLPSDTQYF
TRBV11-2	TRBJ2-7	.	TRBD2	TGTGCCAGCAGCACCTCAGGGACTAGCGGGAGTCGTACCTACGAGCAGTACTTC	CASSTSGTSGSRTYEQYF
TRBV5-1	TRBJ2-7	.	.	TGCGCCAGCAGCCGGGACTACGAGCAGTACTTC	CASSRDYEQYF
TRBV20-1	TRBJ1-2	.	.	TGCAGTGCTACCGCAGGGGACTATGGCTACACCTTC	CSATAGDYGYTF
TRBV7-6	TRBJ2-1	few	TRBD1	TGTGCCAGCAGCTCGGGACAGGGCAATGAGCAGTTCTTC	CASSSGQGNEQFF
TRBV20-1	TRBJ1-6	.	TRBD1	TGCAGTGCTAGACAAGCAGGGGGTGGGTCACCCCTCCACTTT	CSARQAGGGSPLHF
TRBV20-1	TRBJ2-3	few	.	TGCAGTGCTAGTAAGACCACAGATACGCAGTATTTT	CSASKTTDTQYF
TRBV7-9	TRBJ1-2	few	.	TGTGCCAGCAGCTTAGATCGATATGGCTACACCTTC	CASSLDRYGYTF
TRBV5-5	TRBJ2-2	many	.	TGTGCCAGCAGCCTAAAGGCTGCGAACACCGGGGAGCTGTTTTTT	CASSLKAANTGELFF
TRBV24-1	TRBJ2-1	few	TRBD1	TGTGCCACCAGTGAGTCCGGGACAGGGTACAATGAGCAGTTCTTC	CATSESGTGYNEQFF
TRBV10-1	TRBJ2-1	few	.	TGCGCCAGCAGCAAAAGCGGAGTCTCCTACAATGAGCAGTTCTTC	CASSKSGVSYNEQFF
TRBV6-5	TRBJ1-2	.	TRBD1	TGTGCCAGCAGTTACCTCTTGGGACAGGGGGCGCGGGGCTACACCTTC	CASSYLLGQGARGYTF
TRBV5-1	TRBJ2-1	few	.	TGCGCCAGCAGCTTGTTCAGTAAACTAAACAATGAGCAGTTCTTC	CASSLFSKLNNEQFF
TRBV28	TRBJ2-4	few	TRBD1	TGTGCCAGCAGTCCCTATGAGACAGGGGGCCGAGACATTCAGTACTTC	CASSPYETGGRDIQYF
TRBV20-1	TRBJ1-1	many	.	TGCAGTGCAAGAACAGGGAATCCGGACACTGAAGCTTTCTTT	CSARTGNPDTEAFF
TRBV6-5	TRBJ2-7	.	TRBD2	TGTGCCAGCAGTTCGTTGACTAGCGGGAGTAGCTACGAGCAGTACTTC	CASSSLTSGSSYEQYF
TRBV4-2	TRBJ2-1	many	TRBD2	TGTGCCAGCAGGGAGCGGGGGAGCTCCTACAATGAGCAGTTCTTC	CASRERGSSYNEQFF
TRBV5-1	TRBJ1-1	.	.	TGCGCCAGCAGCGTCGGCCTTTTATTACAGGGTACGAACACTGAAGCTTTCTTT	CASSVGLLLQGTNTEAFF
TRBV5-6	TRBJ1-5	few	.	TGTGCCAGCAGCTTTGGCAGGATCAATCAGCCCCAGCATTTT	CASSFGRINQPQHF
TRBV3-1	TRBJ2-7	many	TRBD2	TGTGCCAGCAGCCCAGCGGGAGGCTACGAGCAGTACTTC	CASSPAGGYEQYF
TRBV6-1	TRBJ2-7	.	TRBD2	TGTGCCAGCAGTGAAGCGCTTCGGGGGGGCTCCTACGAGCAGTACTTC	CASSEALRGGSYEQYF
TRBV11-3	TRBJ2-1	few	TRBD2	TGTGCCAGCAGCCAACGGACTAGGAATGAGCAGTTCTTC	CASSQRTRNEQFF